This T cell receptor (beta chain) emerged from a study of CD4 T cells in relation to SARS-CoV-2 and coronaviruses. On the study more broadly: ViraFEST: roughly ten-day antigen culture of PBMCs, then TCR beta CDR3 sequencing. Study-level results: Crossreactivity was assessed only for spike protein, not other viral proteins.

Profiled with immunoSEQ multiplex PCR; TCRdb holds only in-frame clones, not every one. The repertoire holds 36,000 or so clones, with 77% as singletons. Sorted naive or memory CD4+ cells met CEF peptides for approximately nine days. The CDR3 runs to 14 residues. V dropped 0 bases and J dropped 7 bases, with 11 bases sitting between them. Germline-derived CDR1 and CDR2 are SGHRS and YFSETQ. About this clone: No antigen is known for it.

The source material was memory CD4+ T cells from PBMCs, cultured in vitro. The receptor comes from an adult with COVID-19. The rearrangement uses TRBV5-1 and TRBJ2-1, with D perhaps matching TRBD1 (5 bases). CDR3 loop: CASSLGQRENEQFF. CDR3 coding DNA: TGCGCCAGCAGCTTGGGACAGCGAGAGAATGAGCAGTTCTTC.